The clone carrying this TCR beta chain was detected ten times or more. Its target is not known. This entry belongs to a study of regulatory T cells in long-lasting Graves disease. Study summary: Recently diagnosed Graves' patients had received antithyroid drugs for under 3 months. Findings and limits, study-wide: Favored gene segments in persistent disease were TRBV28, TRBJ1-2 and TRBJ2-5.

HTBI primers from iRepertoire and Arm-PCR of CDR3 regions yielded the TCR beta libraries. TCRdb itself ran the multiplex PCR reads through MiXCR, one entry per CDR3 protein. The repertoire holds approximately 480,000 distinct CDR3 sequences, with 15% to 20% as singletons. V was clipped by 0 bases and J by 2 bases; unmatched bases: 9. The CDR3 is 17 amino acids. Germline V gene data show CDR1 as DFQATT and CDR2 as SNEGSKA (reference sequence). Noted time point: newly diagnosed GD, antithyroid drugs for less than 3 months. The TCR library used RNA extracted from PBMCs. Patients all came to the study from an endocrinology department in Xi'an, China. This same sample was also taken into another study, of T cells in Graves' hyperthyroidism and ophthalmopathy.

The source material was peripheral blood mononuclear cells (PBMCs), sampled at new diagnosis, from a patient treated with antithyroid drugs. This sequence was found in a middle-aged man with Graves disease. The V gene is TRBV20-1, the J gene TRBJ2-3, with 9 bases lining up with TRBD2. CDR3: CSARDARASGITDTQYF. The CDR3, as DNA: TGCAGTGCTAGAGATGCCCGGGCTAGCGGGATCACAGATACGCAGTATTTT.